The 20 T cell receptor beta chains presented below share a single source sample, sequenced in a study of blood T cell repertoires in COVID-19. The protocol was immunoSEQ multiplex PCR, while the TCRdb copy is restricted to in-frame clones and leaves out a portion. Of 150,000 to 200,000 clones listed, more than 80% are singletons. The sequencing input was peripheral blood. The receptor source for this set is a human donor in a cohort sampled during active COVID-19.

This clone was picked up a small number of times. The chain couples TRBV7-8 to TRBJ2-1; 10 bases are a match to TRBD2. Germline V gives CDR1 SGHVS, CDR2 FQNEAQ. V lost 8 bases to trimming and J lost 4 bases; unmatched junction nucleotides: 8. The CDR3 is 15 amino acids. CDR3 coding DNA: TGTGCCAGCTCTAGCGGGAGATCGGGGTACAATGAGCAGTTCTTC. Translated: CASSSGRSGYNEQFF.

This clone has just one count. The chain carries TRBV5-4 and TRBJ2-7; 7 bases align to TRBD2. V was clipped by 0 bases and J by 4 bases; unmatched bases: 7. Germline CDR1 SGHNT, CDR2 YYREEE (reference sequence). The CDR3 has 15 residues. The CDR3 reads CASSLGASGSYEQYF. CDR3 in DNA: TGTGCCAGCAGCTTGGGGGCTAGCGGAAGTTACGAGCAGTACTTC.

In the case of this clone: Different DNA sequences within this sample yield the same CDR3. The chain couples TRBV5-1 to TRBJ2-5; TRBD1 matches at 9 bases. Germline V gene lookup returns CDR1 SGHRS and CDR2 YFSETQ. The CDR3 sequence is 13 residues long. Trimming took 3 bases from V and 5 from J; bases not matched to a gene: 2. The CDR3, as DNA: TGCGCCAGCAGCTCGGACAGGGGCGAGACCCAGTACTTC. This codes for CASSSDRGETQYF.

This clone was seen more than once but under ten times. Here the CDR3 DNA reads TGTGCCTCCTCACTAACAACCAACACCGGGGAGCTGTTTTTT. Its protein is CASSLTTNTGELFF. V usage is TRBV6-5 and J usage is TRBJ2-2; D unresolved. The length of the CDR3 is 14 residues. CDR1 is MNHEY, CDR2 SVGAGI, per germline. Trimming stripped 11 bases from V and 2 bases from J, with 15 bases between.

This chain connects TRBV28 to TRBJ2-7; D unclear. The CDR3 extends over 15 amino acids. V lost 7 bases, J lost 0 bases, and 16 bases lay in between. Germline loops: CDR1 MDHEN, CDR2 SYDVKM. This chain's CDR3 is CASTLRPVSSYEQYF. In DNA, the CDR3 is TGTGCCAGCACGTTGCGGCCGGTCAGCTCCTACGAGCAGTACTTC.

The genes are TRBV15 and TRBJ1-5; TRBD1 might be the D (6 bases). Germline V CDR1 and CDR2: LNHNV, YYDKDF (reference sequence). V lost 3 bases and J 0 bases, leaving 12 bases between the germline ends. The CDR3 runs 16 residues. CDR3 nucleotides: TGTGCCACCAGCAGGGCTACAGGGTCTAGCAATCAGCCCCAGCATTTT. Encoded protein: CATSRATGSSNQPQHF. The full variable domain, completed using reference TRBV15 and TRBJ1-5, is DAMVIQNPRYQVTQFGKPVTLSCSQTLNHNVMYWYQQKSSQAPKLLFHYYDKDFNNEADTPDNFQSRRPNTSFCFLDIRSPGLGDTAMYLCATSRATGSSNQPQHFGDGTRLSIL.

The chain recombines TRBV6-2 or TRBV6-3 with TRBJ2-1, with no clear D. With 5 bases removed from V and 8 bases from J, the gap between germline ends came to 7 bases. CDR3 length equals 11 residues. Germline-derived CDR1 and CDR2 are MNHEY and SVGEGT. Here the CDR3 DNA reads TGTGCCAGCAGTGTGCGCGATGAGCAGTTCTTC. It is translated as CASSVRDEQFF.

The V call is TRBV6-5, the J call TRBJ2-1, with D possibly matching TRBD1 (7 bases). V lost 2 bases and J lost 7, with 12 bases in between. Germline lookup yields CDR1 MNHEY and CDR2 SVGAGI. This CDR3 is 14 amino acids long. DNA for the CDR3: TGTGCCAGCAGTTACGGGGCAGGGGGGAATGAGCAGTTCTTC. Amino acids: CASSYGAGGNEQFF.

The chain combines TRBV2 with TRBJ2-3; a possible D gene is TRBD2 (5 bases). There are 15 residues in the CDR3. The germline V gene encodes CDR1 SNHLY and CDR2 FYNNEI. V lost 2 bases and J lost 3, with 12 bases in between. The CDR3 DNA reads TGTGCCAGCAGTGAAACGGCTAGCTCGACAGATACGCAGTATTTT. Protein sequence: CASSETASSTDTQYF.

The CDR3 spells CATGPGGDEKLFF. The CDR3 nucleotides read TGTGCGACCGGCCCAGGGGGCGATGAAAAACTGTTTTTT. The chain carries TRBV2 and TRBJ1-4; 8 bases are shared with TRBD1. CDR1 is SNHLY, CDR2 FYNNEI, per germline. CDR3 length: 13 amino acids.

The chain carries TRBV11-3 and TRBJ2-3, with D possibly being TRBD2 (6 bases). Germline V lookup: CDR1 SGHNT, CDR2 YENEEA. This CDR3 region has 17 residues. Trimming pared 0 bases from V and 1 base from J, leaving 14 bases between. CDR3: CASSLDRGKGGTDTQYF. In DNA, the CDR3 is TGTGCCAGCAGCTTAGATCGGGGGAAAGGAGGCACAGATACGCAGTATTTT.

This chain uses TRBV9 with TRBJ1-1, with TRBD1 identical over 8 bases. Germline CDR1 SGDLS, CDR2 YYNGEE. The CDR3 sequence is 18 residues long. Unmatched junction bases numbered 16, after V lost 3 bases and J lost 3 bases. The CDR3 reads CASSASQLRQGMDTEAFF. The CDR3 nucleotides read TGTGCCAGCAGCGCTTCCCAACTTCGACAGGGGATGGACACTGAAGCTTTCTTT.

This rearrangement joins TRBV5-1 to TRBJ2-5; tentative D call: TRBD1 (7 bases). Trimming took off 4 bases at V and 1 base at J, with 17 bases between the two ends. The length of the CDR3 is 16 residues. In germline, CDR1 is SGHRS, CDR2 YFSETQ. CDR3 bases: TGCGCCAGCAGCGGCTCAGGGGGGTCGGTCCAAGAGACCCAGTACTTC. Translation gives CASSGSGGSVQETQYF.

The rearrangement links TRBV30 to TRBJ2-2; 10 bases map to TRBD1. The length of the CDR3 is 15 residues. Germline CDR1 GTSNPN, CDR2 SVGIG (reference sequence). With V trimmed by 8 bases and J by 2 bases, 8 bases remained unmatched. CDR3 protein: CAGPGTGDNTGELFF. As DNA, the CDR3 is TGTGCCGGCCCCGGGACAGGGGATAACACCGGGGAGCTGTTTTTT. The complete variable domain, with remaining parts taken from reference TRBV30 and TRBJ2-2, reads SQTIHQWPATLVQPVGSPLSLECTVEGTSNPNLYWYRQAAGRGLQLLFYSVGIGQISSEVPQNLSASRPQDRQFILSSKKLLLSDSGFYLCAGPGTGDNTGELFFGEGSRLTVL.

This chain links TRBV10-1 with TRBJ2-2, with D uncertain. The CDR3 has 12 amino acids. CDR1 is WNHNN, CDR2 SYGVQD, per germline (reference sequence). Trimming removed 6 bases from V and 2 bases from J, with 4 bases in between. This CDR3 reads CASSPNTGELFF. The DNA of the CDR3 is TGCGCCAGCAGCCCAAACACCGGGGAGCTGTTTTTT.

J is TRBJ2-7 and V is TRBV6-2 or TRBV6-3; 9 nucleotides agree with TRBD1. J was trimmed by 4 bases and V by 2 bases; bases with no gene match: 6. The germline V gene encodes CDR1 MNHEY and CDR2 SVGEGT. This CDR3 spans 15 amino acids. CDR3 nucleotide sequence: TGTGCCAGCAGTTACGGCGGGACAGGGATATACGAGCAGTACTTC. Residues: CASSYGGTGIYEQYF.

The CDR3 DNA sequence: TGTGCCAGCAGCTCTCGGAGGGGCGGGACTGCTTTCCAAGAGACCCAGTACTTC. It yields the protein CASSSRRGGTAFQETQYF. This chain uses TRBV7-2 with TRBJ2-5; D might be TRBD2 (6 bases). With 4 bases removed from V and 1 base from J, the gap between germline ends came to 22 bases. The CDR3 consists of 18 residues. The germline CDR1 and CDR2 sequences are SGHTA and FQGNSA.

V gene TRBV11-2 combines with J gene TRBJ2-7; maybe TRBD1 (6 bases). CDR3 length: 18 residues. Germline values: CDR1 SGHAT, CDR2 FQNNGV. V lost 5 bases and J lost 5, with 28 bases in between. The CDR3 DNA reads as TGTGCCAGCAGCCCCCTCCCAGTGACAGGACTCCTGCGCGACGAGCAGTACTTC. It is translated as CASSPLPVTGLLRDEQYF. The whole variable domain, remainder taken from reference TRBV11-2 and TRBJ2-7, is EAGVAQSPRYKIIEKRQSVAFWCNPISGHATLYWYQQILGQGPKLLIQFQNNGVVDDSQLPKDRFSAERLKGVDSTLKIQPAKLEDSAVYLCASSPLPVTGLLRDEQYFGPGTRLTVT.

V and J are TRBV5-5 and TRBJ1-3; tentatively, D is TRBD1 (6 bases). The CDR3 runs to 17 residues. The germline V and J ends were trimmed by 4 bases and 0 bases, with 17 bases remaining between them. Germline V lookup: CDR1 SGHKS, CDR2 YYEKEE (reference sequence). CDR3 residues: CASSRSDREFSGNTIYF. Written as DNA, the CDR3 is TGTGCCAGCAGCCGGTCGGACAGAGAATTCTCTGGAAACACCATATATTTT.

This clone was counted between two and nine times. The gene calls are TRBV29-1 and TRBJ1-1, with 8 bases that match TRBD1. Unmatched junction bases numbered 6, after V lost 8 bases and J lost 4 bases. The CDR3 runs to 12 residues. The germline V gene encodes CDR1 SQVTM and CDR2 ANQGSEA. CDR3 DNA sequence: TGCAGCTCATACAGGGGGAGCACTGAAGCTTTCTTT. Residues: CSSYRGSTEAFF.